The clone carrying this TCR beta chain came up a few times. With 60 Vbeta and 13 Jbeta primers, the PCR was carried out. Profiled with immunoSEQ multiplex PCR; TCRdb holds only in-frame clones, not every one. This table holds roughly 67,000 clones, approximately 80% found once. The data belong to a study of cytomegalovirus exposure and HLA in healthy donors. This CDR3 is 16 amino acids long. Germline CDR1 is LNHDA and CDR2 is SQIVND (reference sequence). V lost 1 base and J lost 0; bases outside the gene matches: 1. V is TRBV19 and J is TRBJ1-1; TRBD1 matches at 11 bases. The sample consisted of PBMCs. The source of this sequence is a woman in her twenties or thirties in good health and CMV-seronegative. The chain's CDR3 is CASSIGTGGLNTEAFF. The CDR3, as DNA: TGTGCCAGTAGTATAGGGACAGGGGGCTTGAACACTGAAGCTTTCTTT.